Sequencing of this TCR beta chain was carried out in a study of shared clonotypes between healthy human individuals. The CDR3 spans 13 residues. CDR1 and CDR2 (germline): MNHEY, SMNVEV (reference sequence). V was cut by 1 base and J by 4 bases, with 7 bases left in between. A CD45RA+ naive subset and a CD45RA-negative memory subset were split from CD4+ cells. Samples underwent the assay at deep level. Data came from immunoSEQ multiplex PCR; TCRdb stores just in-frame clones and leaves some out. The sample has around 2.5 million clones; roughly 93% are singletons. A word on this clone: Antigen unknown. The same CDR3 arises from other DNA sequences in this sample as well.

General study findings and limits: In general, naive subsets displayed greater estimated richness than memory subsets did.

This chain joins TRBV27 and TRBJ1-2; D uncertain. This TCR was sampled from a man aged 18 to 30 in good health. Some clones in this sample may be carry-over from other donors' samples. Specimen: naive CD4+ T cells from PBMCs. Subset of the sample: CD45RA+ positively selected. The CDR3 spells CASSLYGAYGYTF. CDR3 bases: TGTGCCAGCAGTTTATATGGAGCCTATGGCTACACCTTC.